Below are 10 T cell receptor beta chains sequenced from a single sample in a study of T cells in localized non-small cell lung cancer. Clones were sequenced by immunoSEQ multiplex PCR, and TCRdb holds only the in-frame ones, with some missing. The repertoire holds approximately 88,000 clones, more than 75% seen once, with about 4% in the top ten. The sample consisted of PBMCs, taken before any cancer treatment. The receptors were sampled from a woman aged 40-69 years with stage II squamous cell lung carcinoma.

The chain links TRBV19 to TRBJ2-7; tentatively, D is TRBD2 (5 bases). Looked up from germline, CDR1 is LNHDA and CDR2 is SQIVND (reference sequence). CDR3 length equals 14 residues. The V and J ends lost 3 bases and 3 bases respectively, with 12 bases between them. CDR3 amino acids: CASSISGTIYEQYF. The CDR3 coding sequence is TGTGCCAGTAGTATCTCGGGAACTATCTACGAGCAGTACTTC.

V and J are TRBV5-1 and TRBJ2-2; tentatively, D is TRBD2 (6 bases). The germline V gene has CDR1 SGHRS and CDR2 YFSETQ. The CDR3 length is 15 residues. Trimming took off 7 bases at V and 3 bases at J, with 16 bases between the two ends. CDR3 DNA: TGCGCCAGCTTTCGGGACTTATCCGACACCGGGGAGCTGTTTTTT. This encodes CASFRDLSDTGELFF.

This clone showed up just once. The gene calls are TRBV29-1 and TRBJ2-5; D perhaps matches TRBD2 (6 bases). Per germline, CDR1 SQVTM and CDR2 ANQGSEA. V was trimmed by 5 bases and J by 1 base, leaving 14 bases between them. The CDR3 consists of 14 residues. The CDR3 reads CSVPGRGRQETQYF. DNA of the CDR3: TGCAGCGTTCCCGGGCGGGGACGCCAAGAGACCCAGTACTTC.

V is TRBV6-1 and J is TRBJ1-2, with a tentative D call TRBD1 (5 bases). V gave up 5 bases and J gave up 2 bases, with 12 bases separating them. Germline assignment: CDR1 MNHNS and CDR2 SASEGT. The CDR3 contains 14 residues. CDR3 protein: CASSSRDGNYGYTF. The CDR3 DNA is TGTGCCAGCAGTAGCCGGGACGGGAACTATGGCTACACCTTC.

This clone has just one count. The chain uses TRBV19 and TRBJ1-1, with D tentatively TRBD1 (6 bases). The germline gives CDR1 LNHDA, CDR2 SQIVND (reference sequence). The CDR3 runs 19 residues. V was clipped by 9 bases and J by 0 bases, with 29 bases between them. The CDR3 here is CASPPAGQKTIPLNTEAFF. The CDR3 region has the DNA TGTGCCAGCCCTCCCGCGGGACAAAAAACCATCCCGTTGAACACTGAAGCTTTCTTT.

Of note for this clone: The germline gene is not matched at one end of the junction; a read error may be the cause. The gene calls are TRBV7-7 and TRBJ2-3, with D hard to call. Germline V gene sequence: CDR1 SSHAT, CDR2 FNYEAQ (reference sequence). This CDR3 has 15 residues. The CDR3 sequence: CASSLGTGSTDTQYF. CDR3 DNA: TGTGCTAGCAGCTTAGGTACGGGTAGCACAGATACGCAGTATTTT.

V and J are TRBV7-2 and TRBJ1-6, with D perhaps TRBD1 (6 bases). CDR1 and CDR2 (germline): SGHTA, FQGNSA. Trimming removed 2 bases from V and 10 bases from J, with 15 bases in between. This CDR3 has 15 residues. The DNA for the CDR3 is TGTGCCAGCAGCTTATTGTCAGGGGAAGGGTCACCCCTCCACTTT. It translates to CASSLLSGEGSPLHF.

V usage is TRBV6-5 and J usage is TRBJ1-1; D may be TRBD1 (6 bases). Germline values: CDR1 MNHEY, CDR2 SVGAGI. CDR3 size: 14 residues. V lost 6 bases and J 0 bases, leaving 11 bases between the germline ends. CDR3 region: CASRNRVMNTEAFF. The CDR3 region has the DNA TGTGCCAGCAGAAACAGGGTTATGAACACTGAAGCTTTCTTT.

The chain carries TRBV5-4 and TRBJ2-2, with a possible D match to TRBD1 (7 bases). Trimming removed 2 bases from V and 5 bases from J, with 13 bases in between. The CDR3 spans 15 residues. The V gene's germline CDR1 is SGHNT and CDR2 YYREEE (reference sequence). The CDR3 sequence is CASSLGGGGTGELFF. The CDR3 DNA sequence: TGTGCCAGCAGCTTAGGAGGGGGCGGGACCGGGGAGCTGTTTTTT.

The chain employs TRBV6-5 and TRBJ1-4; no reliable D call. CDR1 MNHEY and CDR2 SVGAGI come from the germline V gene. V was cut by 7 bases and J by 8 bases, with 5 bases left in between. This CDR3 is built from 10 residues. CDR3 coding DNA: TGTGCCAGCAAAAGGGAAAAACTGTTTTTT. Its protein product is CASKREKLFF.